The 14 T cell receptor beta chains below all came from one sample that was sequenced in a study of identical twins. TCRdb re-called the 5' RACE reads through MiXCR, storing one row per CDR3 protein. Among some 660,000 distinct CDR3 sequences listed, around 8.6% were seen once. Separately, the same data were catalogued under a study of yellow fever vaccine responses in identical twins.

The sequenced material came from PBMCs. Receptors originate from a woman younger than 35 in good health.

This clonotype was found many times. The chain couples TRBV28 to TRBJ2-2; D unclear. This CDR3 has 12 residues. The germline CDR1 and CDR2 sequences are MDHEN and SYDVKM. V shed 5 bases and J shed 5 bases, with 6 bases lying between them. This chain's CDR3 is CASSLTTGELFF. The CDR3 nucleotides read TGTGCCAGCAGTCTAACAACCGGGGAGCTGTTTTTT.

This clonotype was seen only a few times. The chain combines TRBV3-1 with TRBJ2-6; TRBD2 agrees at 8 bases. Germline CDR1 LGHDT, CDR2 YNNKEL (reference sequence). The V gene end was trimmed by 4 bases and the J gene end by 8 bases; junction bases not matched to a gene: 1. This CDR3 contains 13 residues. CDR3 protein: CASSPGGTNVLTF. In DNA form, the CDR3 reads TGTGCCAGCAGCCCGGGGGGGACCAACGTCCTGACTTTC.

The chain carries TRBV6-1 and TRBJ2-7, with a tentative D call TRBD1 (6 bases). This CDR3 contains 17 residues. Per the germline V gene, CDR1 is MNHNS and CDR2 is SASEGT. V lost 1 base and J 4 bases, leaving 20 bases between the germline ends. The CDR3 is CASSEVEGQIRFYEQYF. The CDR3 DNA reads TGTGCCAGCAGTGAAGTAGAAGGACAGATTCGATTTTACGAGCAGTACTTC.

This clonotype was found a few times. The V and J genes are TRBV7-9 and TRBJ2-7, with 8 bases that match TRBD2. CDR1 is SEHNR, CDR2 FQNEAQ, per germline (reference sequence). J lost 2 bases, V lost 0 bases, and 9 bases had no gene match. The CDR3 is made up of 17 amino acids. CDR3 DNA sequence: TGTGCCAGCAGCTTAGCGCAGTTGGCGGGAGGTGCCTACGAGCAGTACTTC. Translating gives CASSLAQLAGGAYEQYF.

The CDR3 reads CSVAGTSVSYEQYF. The CDR3 nucleotides read TGCAGCGTGGCCGGGACTAGCGTCTCCTACGAGCAGTACTTC. This rearrangement joins TRBV29-1 to TRBJ2-7, with TRBD2 matching 10 bases. The V gene end was trimmed by 6 bases and the J gene end by 0 bases; junction bases not matched to a gene: 5. Per germline, CDR1 SQVTM and CDR2 ANQGSEA. This CDR3 has 14 residues.

This clonotype was recorded at least ten times. The gene calls are TRBV20-1 and TRBJ2-7, with a possible D match to TRBD2 (6 bases). The germline V and J ends were trimmed by 7 bases and 1 base, with 14 bases remaining between them. This CDR3 comprises 13 residues. In germline, CDR1 is DFQATT, CDR2 SNEGSKA (reference sequence). The CDR3 nucleotides read TGCAGTGTTAGGGGCGGGGATTCCTACGAGCAGTACTTC. It encodes CSVRGGDSYEQYF.

The chain combines TRBV3-1 with TRBJ2-1; D is ambiguous. V was cut by 4 bases and J by 2 bases, with 12 bases left in between. The CDR3 length is 15 residues. CDR1 and CDR2 from the germline V gene are LGHDT and YNNKEL (reference sequence). CDR3 sequence reads: CASSLTGSTYNEQFF. Written as DNA, the CDR3 is TGTGCCAGCAGCCTGACTGGGTCAACCTACAATGAGCAGTTCTTC.

The genes are TRBV5-1 and TRBJ2-3; TRBD2 is a possible D gene (5 bases). Germline V gives CDR1 SGHRS, CDR2 YFSETQ. Trimming shortened V by 0 bases and J by 1 base, and 9 bases separated the two germline ends. The CDR3 contains 15 residues. For the CDR3, the DNA is TGCGCCAGCAGCTTGGAGGGTAGCGGCACAGATACGCAGTATTTT. Its protein product is CASSLEGSGTDTQYF.

V and J are TRBV11-2 and TRBJ2-7, with 7 bases that match TRBD1. This CDR3 comprises 14 residues. CDR1 is SGHAT and CDR2 is FQNNGV in the germline V gene. J gave up 2 bases and V 5 bases, and 6 bases lay outside the gene matches. Here the CDR3 reads CASSTTTGTYEQYF. The CDR3 DNA follows: TGTGCCAGCAGCACAACGACAGGGACCTACGAGCAGTACTTC.

This clonotype was counted ten times or more. The gene calls are TRBV27 and TRBJ2-4; 7 bases line up with TRBD2. The CDR3 has 14 residues. V lost 4 bases, J lost 6 bases, and 6 bases stayed unmatched. Germline CDR1 is MNHEY and CDR2 is SMNVEV (reference sequence). DNA of the CDR3: TGTGCCAGCAGTTACGGACTAGAGGGAAACATTCAGTACTTC. Its protein is CASSYGLEGNIQYF.

This clonotype occurred many times. This chain joins TRBV7-9 and TRBJ2-3; D gene ambiguous. In germline, CDR1 is SEHNR, CDR2 FQNEAQ (reference sequence). Trimming removed 5 bases at V and 4 bases at J, with 19 bases between. This CDR3 is built from 16 residues. In DNA, the CDR3 is TGTGCCAGCAGCCTAACCGGGCCGACCGGAGCAGATACGCAGTATTTT. This codes for CASSLTGPTGADTQYF.

This clonotype appeared a few times. The rearrangement joins TRBV7-9 to TRBJ2-5, with D unresolved. V was trimmed by 5 bases and J by 5 bases, leaving 12 bases between them. This CDR3 spans 13 amino acids. Germline V gives CDR1 SEHNR, CDR2 FQNEAQ (reference sequence). The chain's CDR3 is CASSDTVRETQYF. In DNA form, the CDR3 reads TGTGCCAGCAGCGATACGGTGAGGGAGACCCAGTACTTC.

CDR3 bases: TGTGCCAGCAGGCCGGGACTAGCGGGAGCCGAGCAGTACTTC. As protein: CASRPGLAGAEQYF. The chain uses TRBV27 and TRBJ2-7; 14 bases line up with TRBD2. The ends lost 6 bases at V and 6 bases at J; junction bases unmatched: 4. CDR1 and CDR2 (germline): MNHEY, SMNVEV (reference sequence). The CDR3 contains 14 residues.

The chain couples TRBV20-1 to TRBJ2-1; 12 bases align to TRBD1. Germline V gene sequence: CDR1 DFQATT, CDR2 SNEGSKA (reference sequence). This CDR3 has 13 amino acids. The trim removed 6 bases at V and 6 bases at J, leaving 3 bases unmatched. The CDR3 is CSARDRGRNEQFF. In nucleotides, the CDR3 is TGCAGTGCGAGGGACAGGGGGCGCAATGAGCAGTTCTTC.